The text below deals with one T cell receptor beta chain. Its antigen is unknown. The data derive from a study of Tregs in tolerant kidney transplant recipients. Thawed PBMCs were FACS-sorted into unstimulated CD4+CD25+CD127- regulatory T cells, CD4+CD25- non-regulatory cells, CD4 and CD8 cells. The protocol was immunoSEQ multiplex PCR, while the TCRdb copy is restricted to in-frame clones and leaves out a portion. The data hold hundreds of thousands of clones, with roughly four fifths observed a single time. Trimming left V 2 bases short and J 3 bases short, with 7 bases between. This CDR3 contains 13 residues. Germline V gene lookup returns CDR1 KGHSH and CDR2 LQKENI. Whole-study findings and limits: Validation in larger populations is needed because few patients were studied. No direct test of biological reproducibility was done here. Expanding Tregs on activated donor B cells appeared to best identify donor-specific TCRbeta clones.

The genes are TRBV18 and TRBJ1-2; no clear D gene. The sample taken for sequencing was CD4+ T cells from blood. The TCR was taken from a human donor in good health. The CDR3 sequence: CASSPDGYYGYTF. CDR3 nucleotides: TGTGCCAGCTCACCAGACGGGTACTATGGCTACACCTTC.